Here is one T cell receptor (beta chain) with its context. Its antigen is not known. V gave up 4 bases and J gave up 4 bases, with 14 bases separating them. Germline V gene data show CDR1 as SGHDT and CDR2 as YYEEEE. The CDR3 runs to 14 residues. These data belong to a study of shared clonotypes between healthy human individuals. Study outcomes and limitations: Sampling included only blood; tissue repertoires likely differ.

The authors divided CD4+ cells into CD45RA+ naive and CD45RA-negative memory subsets. Here immunoSEQ multiplex PCR was the method, and the copy in TCRdb shows in-frame clones only, minus some. Seen here are roughly 2.2 million clones, approximately 93% observed once, and the top ten hold 0.39%. The source is a man aged 18-30 years in good health. Some clones in this sample may be carry-over from other donors' samples. The chain couples TRBV5-6 to TRBJ2-5, with D possibly called TRBD1 or TRBD2 (5 bases each). The sample consisted of naive CD4+ T cells from PBMCs. Subset indicated: CD45RA+ positively selected. The CDR3 loop reads CASSRDPFLETQYF. DNA for the CDR3: TGTGCCAGCAGCAGGGACCCCTTTTTAGAGACCCAGTACTTC. Filled out from reference TRBV5-6 and TRBJ2-5, the complete variable domain reads DAGVTQSPTHLIKTRGQQVTLRCSPKSGHDTVSWYQQALGQGPQFIFQYYEEEERQRGNFPDRFSGHQFPNYSSELNVNALLLGDSALYLCASSRDPFLETQYFGPGTRLLVL.